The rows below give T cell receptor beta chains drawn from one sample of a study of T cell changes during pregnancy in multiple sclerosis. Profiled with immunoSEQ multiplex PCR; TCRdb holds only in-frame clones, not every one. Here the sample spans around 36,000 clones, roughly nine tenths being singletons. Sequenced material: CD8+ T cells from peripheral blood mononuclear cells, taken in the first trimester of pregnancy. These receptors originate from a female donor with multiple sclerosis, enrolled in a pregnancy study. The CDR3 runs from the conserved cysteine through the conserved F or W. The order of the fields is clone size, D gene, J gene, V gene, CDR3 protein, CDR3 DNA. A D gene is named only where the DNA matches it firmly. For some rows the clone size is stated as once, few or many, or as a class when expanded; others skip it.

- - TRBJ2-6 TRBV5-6 CASSLGLSGANVLTF TGTGCCAGCAGCTTGGGTCTCTCTGGGGCCAACGTCCTGACTTTC
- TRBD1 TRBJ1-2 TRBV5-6 CASSSSTGSLPGYTF TGTGCCAGCAGCTCCTCGACAGGGTCCCTACCCGGCTACACCTTC
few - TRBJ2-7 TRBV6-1 CASTSSDSHEQYF TGTGCCAGCACCTCGTCGGACAGCCACGAGCAGTACTTC
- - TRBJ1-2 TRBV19 CASTLDLDSGYGYTF TGTGCCAGTACGTTAGATTTGGATTCGGGATATGGCTACACCTTC
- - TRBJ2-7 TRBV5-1 CASSQIDRAYEQYF TGCGCCAGCAGCCAGATCGACAGAGCCTACGAGCAGTACTTC
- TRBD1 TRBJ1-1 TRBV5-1 CASSPGTGEFYTEAFF TGCGCCAGCAGCCCAGGGACAGGGGAGTTCTACACTGAAGCTTTCTTT
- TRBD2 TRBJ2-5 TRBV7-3 CASSPEISGGSETQYF TGTGCCAGCAGCCCCGAGATTAGCGGGGGATCGGAGACCCAGTACTTC
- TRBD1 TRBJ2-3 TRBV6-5 CASSSFWTGTDTQYF TGTGCCAGCAGTTCTTTTTGGACAGGGACAGATACGCAGTATTTT
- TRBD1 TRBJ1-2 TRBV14 CASSKRQGNYGYTF TGTGCCAGCAGCAAAAGACAGGGAAACTATGGCTACACCTTC
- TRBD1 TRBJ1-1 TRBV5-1 CASSSPKTGQGGVPNTEAFF TGCGCCAGCAGCTCGCCAAAAACGGGACAGGGTGGTGTACCGAACACTGAAGCTTTCTTT
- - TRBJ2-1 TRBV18 CASSFSSSYNEQFF TGTGCCAGCTCATTCTCTAGCTCCTACAATGAGCAGTTCTTC
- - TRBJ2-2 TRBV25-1 CARIGRGTGELFF TGTGCCAGGATCGGAAGGGGCACCGGGGAGCTGTTTTTT
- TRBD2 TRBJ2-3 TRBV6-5 CASSYRTSGDTQYF TGTGCCAGCAGTTACCGGACTAGCGGAGATACGCAGTATTTT
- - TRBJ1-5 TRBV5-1 CASSLASREVGNQPQHF TGCGCCAGCAGCTTGGCTTCCAGGGAGGTGGGAAATCAGCCCCAGCATTTT
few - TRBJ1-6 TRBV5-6 CASSLSPDSSYNSPLHF TGTGCCAGCAGCTTGTCCCCGGACAGCTCCTATAATTCACCCCTCCACTTT
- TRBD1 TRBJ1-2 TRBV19 CASQRGTGAYGYTF TGTGCCAGTCAACGAGGGACAGGCGCATATGGCTACACCTTC
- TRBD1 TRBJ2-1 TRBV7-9 CASSPRQGTYNEQFF TGTGCCAGCAGCCCTCGACAGGGTACCTACAATGAGCAGTTCTTC
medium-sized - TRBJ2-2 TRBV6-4 CASSGTNTGELFF TGTGCCAGCAGTGGGACAAACACCGGGGAGCTGTTTTTT
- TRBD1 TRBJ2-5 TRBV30 CAWSVGTGLQETQYF TGTGCCTGGAGTGTCGGGACAGGGCTCCAAGAGACCCAGTACTTC
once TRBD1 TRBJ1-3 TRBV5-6 CASSAGQGANTIYF TGTGCCAGCAGCGCCGGACAGGGGGCAAACACCATATATTTT
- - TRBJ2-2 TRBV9 CASSARLGARNTGELFF TGTGCCAGCAGCGCCCGGCTAGGGGCGCGGAACACCGGGGAGCTGTTTTTT
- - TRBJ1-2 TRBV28 CASSTVQSGEVGGYTF TGTGCCAGCAGTACCGTCCAATCGGGGGAGGTGGGTGGCTACACCTTC
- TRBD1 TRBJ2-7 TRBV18 CASSPNDRGPDYEQYF TGTGCCAGCTCACCAAACGACAGGGGGCCAGACTACGAGCAGTACTTC
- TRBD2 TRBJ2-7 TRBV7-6 CASSPGLAGISYEQYF TGTGCCAGCAGCCCCGGACTAGCGGGGATCTCCTACGAGCAGTACTTC
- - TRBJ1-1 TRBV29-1 CSVVGAGDELDTEAFF TGCAGCGTCGTAGGGGCAGGGGACGAACTGGACACTGAAGCTTTCTTT
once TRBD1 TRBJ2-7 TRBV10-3 CAISVTGPHEQYF TGTGCCATCAGTGTGACAGGGCCCCACGAGCAGTACTTC
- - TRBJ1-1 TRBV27 CASSSGVGTEAFF TGTGCCAGCAGTTCAGGGGTGGGCACTGAAGCTTTCTTT
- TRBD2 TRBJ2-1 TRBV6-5 CAVSLAGTYNEQFF TGTGCCGTCTCCCTAGCGGGGACCTACAATGAGCAGTTCTTC
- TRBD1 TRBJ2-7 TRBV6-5 CASSYGTGGLEQYF TGTGCCAGCAGTTACGGGACAGGGGGCCTCGAGCAGTACTTC
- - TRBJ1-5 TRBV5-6 CASSLGAVGNQPQHF TGTGCCAGCAGCTTGGGTGCAGTCGGCAATCAGCCCCAGCATTTT
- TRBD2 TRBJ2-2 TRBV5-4 CASSWTSGGTHTGELFF TGTGCCAGCAGCTGGACTAGCGGGGGCACACACACCGGGGAGCTGTTTTTT
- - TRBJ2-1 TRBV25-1 CASRPDNHNEQFF TGTGCCAGCAGGCCGGACAACCACAATGAGCAGTTCTTC
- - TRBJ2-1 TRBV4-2 CASSQESSSEQFF TGTGCCAGCAGCCAAGAATCGAGTAGTGAGCAGTTCTTC